This T cell receptor (beta chain) came from a study of T-cell memory formation after mild COVID-19. Study-wide results and caveats: CD8+ contracting clones occupied EMRA, while CD4+ ones occupied mainly CM and EM. Clones contracting over day 15 to 85 were CD4/CD8 balanced, with later expanders leaning CD4+.

Each CDR3 protein gets one entry after TCRdb re-called the 5' RACE reads with MiXCR. This table has hundreds of thousands of distinct CDR3 sequences, 20% to 25% appearing once. This clonotype has a count of ten or more. Its specificity is not known. The CDR3 totals 15 residues. V shed 0 bases and J shed 2 bases, with 9 bases lying between them. The germline V gene has CDR1 SGDLS and CDR2 YYNGEE. The TCR comes from an adult woman who had mild COVID-19 (a few samples of this study predate the infection). Cell type and time point are not known. Sequencing was carried out using PBMCs or a T cell subset sorted from them (not recorded which). V and J are TRBV9 and TRBJ2-1, with a weak D call TRBD1 (5 bases). CDR3 in amino acids: CASSVGQGTYNEQFF. CDR3 coding DNA: TGTGCCAGCAGCGTAGGTCAGGGAACCTACAATGAGCAGTTCTTC.